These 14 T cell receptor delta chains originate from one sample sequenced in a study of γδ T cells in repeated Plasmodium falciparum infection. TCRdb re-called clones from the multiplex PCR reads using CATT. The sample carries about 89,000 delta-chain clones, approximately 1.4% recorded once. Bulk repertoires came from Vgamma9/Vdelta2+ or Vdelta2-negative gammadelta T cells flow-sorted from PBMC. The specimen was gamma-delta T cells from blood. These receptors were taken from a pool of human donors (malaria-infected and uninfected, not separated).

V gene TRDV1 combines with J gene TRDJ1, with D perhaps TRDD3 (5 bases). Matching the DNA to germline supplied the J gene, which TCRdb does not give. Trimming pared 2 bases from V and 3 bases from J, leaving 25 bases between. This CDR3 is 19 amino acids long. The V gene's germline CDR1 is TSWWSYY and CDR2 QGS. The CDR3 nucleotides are TGTGCTCTTGGGGAAGGAACCCTCGTCCACTGGTGGATCCCCGATAAACTCATCTTT. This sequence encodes CALGEGTLVHWWIPDKLIF.

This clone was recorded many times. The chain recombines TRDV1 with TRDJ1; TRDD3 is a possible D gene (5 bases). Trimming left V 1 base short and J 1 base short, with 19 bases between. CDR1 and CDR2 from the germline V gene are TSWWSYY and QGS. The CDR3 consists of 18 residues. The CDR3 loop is CALGERARRIGRTDKLIF. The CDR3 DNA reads TGTGCTCTTGGGGAACGGGCGCGGAGGATAGGGCGCACCGATAAACTCATCTTT.

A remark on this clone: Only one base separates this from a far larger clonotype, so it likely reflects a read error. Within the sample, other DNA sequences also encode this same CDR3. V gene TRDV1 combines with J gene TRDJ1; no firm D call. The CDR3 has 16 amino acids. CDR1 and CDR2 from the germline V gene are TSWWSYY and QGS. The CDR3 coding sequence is TGTGCTCTTGGGGAACTTGTGCTAGGGAGGGCCGATAAGCTCATCTTT. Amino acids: CALGELVLGRADKLIF.

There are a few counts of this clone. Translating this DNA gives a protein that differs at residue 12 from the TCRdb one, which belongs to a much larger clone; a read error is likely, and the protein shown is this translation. In DNA, the CDR3 is TGTGCCTTTATTGCCAGGTTGTACACCGATAAACCCATCTTT. Encoded protein: CAFIARLYTDKPIF. A V gene of TRDV3 was called, but no J gene was assigned. CDR3 length: 14 residues. Germline CDR1 is TVYSNPD and CDR2 is GDNSRS (reference sequence).

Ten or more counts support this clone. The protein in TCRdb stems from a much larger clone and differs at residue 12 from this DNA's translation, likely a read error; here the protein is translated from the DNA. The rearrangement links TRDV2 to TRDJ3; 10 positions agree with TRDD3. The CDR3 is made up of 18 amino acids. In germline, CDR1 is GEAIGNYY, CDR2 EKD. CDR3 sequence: CACDTVGGYSWGTRQMFF. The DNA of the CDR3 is TGTGCCTGTGACACCGTTGGGGGATACTCCTGGGGCACCCGACAGATGTTTTTC.

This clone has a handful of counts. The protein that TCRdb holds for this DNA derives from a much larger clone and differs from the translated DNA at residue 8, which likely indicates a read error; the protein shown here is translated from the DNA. The CDR3 DNA follows: TGTGCCTGTGACACCGGAGGGATGACTTCAGCACAACTCTTCTTT. This sequence encodes CACDTGGMTSAQLFF. The rearrangement joins TRDV2 to TRDJ2; TRDD3 might be the D (5 bases). TCRdb records no J gene; here it was assigned by comparing the DNA to germline. The CDR3 consists of 15 residues. The V gene lost 0 bases and the J gene lost 6 bases, with 13 bases spanning the gap. Germline loops: CDR1 GEAIGNYY, CDR2 EKD.

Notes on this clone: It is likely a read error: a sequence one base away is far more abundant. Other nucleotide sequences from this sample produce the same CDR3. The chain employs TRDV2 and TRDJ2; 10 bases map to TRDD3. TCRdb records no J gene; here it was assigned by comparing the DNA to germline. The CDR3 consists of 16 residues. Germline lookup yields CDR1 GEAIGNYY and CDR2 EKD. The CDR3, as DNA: TGTGCCTGTGACACCGGGGGGATACGAGGGACAGCGCAACTCTTCTTT. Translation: CACDTGGIRGTAQLFF.

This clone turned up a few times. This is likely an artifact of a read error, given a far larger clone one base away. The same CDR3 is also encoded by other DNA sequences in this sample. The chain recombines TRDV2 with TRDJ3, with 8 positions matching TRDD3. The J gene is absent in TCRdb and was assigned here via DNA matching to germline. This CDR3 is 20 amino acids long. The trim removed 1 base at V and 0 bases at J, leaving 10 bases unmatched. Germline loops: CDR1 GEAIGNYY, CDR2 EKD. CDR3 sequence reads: CACDTSTGGLYSWDTRQMFF. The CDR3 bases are TGTGCCTGTGACACATCTACTGGGGGGTTATACTCCTGGGACACCCGACAGATGTTTTTC.

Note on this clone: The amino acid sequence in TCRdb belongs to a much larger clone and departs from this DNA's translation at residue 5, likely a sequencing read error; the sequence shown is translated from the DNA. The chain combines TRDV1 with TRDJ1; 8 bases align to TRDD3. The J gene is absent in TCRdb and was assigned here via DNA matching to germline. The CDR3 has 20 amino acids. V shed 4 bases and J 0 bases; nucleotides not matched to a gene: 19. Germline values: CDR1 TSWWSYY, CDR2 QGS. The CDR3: CALGGLKSSPGGRYTDKLIF. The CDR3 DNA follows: TGTGCTCTTGGGGGACTCAAATCCTCCCCTGGGGGACGGTACACCGATAAACTCATCTTT.

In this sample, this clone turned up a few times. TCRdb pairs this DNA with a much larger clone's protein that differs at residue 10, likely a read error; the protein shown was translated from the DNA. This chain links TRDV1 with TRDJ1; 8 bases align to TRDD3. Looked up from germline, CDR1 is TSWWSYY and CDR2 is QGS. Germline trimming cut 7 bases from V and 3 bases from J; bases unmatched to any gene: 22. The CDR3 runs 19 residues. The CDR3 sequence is CALVNRVPVLGIPADKLIF. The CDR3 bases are TGTGCTCTTGTGAATAGGGTTCCGGTCTTGGGGATACCGGCCGATAAACTCATCTTT.

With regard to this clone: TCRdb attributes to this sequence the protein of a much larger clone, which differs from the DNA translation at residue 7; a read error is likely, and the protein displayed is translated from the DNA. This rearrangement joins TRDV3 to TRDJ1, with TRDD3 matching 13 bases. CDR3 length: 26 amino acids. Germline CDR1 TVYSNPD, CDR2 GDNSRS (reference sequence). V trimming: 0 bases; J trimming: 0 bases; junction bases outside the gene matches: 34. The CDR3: CAFRGGYSYYVVILGDTRGYTDKLIF. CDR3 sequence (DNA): TGTGCCTTTAGGGGTGGGTATTCCTACTATGTCGTGATACTGGGGGATACGAGGGGCTACACCGATAAACTCATCTTT.

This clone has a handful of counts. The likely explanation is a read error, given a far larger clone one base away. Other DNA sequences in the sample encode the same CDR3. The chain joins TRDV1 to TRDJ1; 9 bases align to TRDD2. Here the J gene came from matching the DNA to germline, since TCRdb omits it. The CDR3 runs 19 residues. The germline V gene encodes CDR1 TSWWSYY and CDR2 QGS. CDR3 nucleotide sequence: TGTGCTCTTGGGGATCCTTCCTACACGAGGCTCAGGTACACCGACAAACTCATCTTT. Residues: CALGDPSYTRLRYTDKLIF.

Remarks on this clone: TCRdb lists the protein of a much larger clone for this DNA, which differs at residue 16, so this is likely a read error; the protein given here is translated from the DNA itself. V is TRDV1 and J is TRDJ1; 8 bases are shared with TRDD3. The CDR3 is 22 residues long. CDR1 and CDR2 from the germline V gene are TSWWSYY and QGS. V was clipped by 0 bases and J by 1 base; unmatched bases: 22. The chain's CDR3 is CALGELFLRGDIPTLSTDKLIF. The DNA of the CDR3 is TGTGCTCTTGGGGAACTGTTCCTCCGGGGGGATATTCCGACCCTCTCCACCGATAAACTCATCTTT.

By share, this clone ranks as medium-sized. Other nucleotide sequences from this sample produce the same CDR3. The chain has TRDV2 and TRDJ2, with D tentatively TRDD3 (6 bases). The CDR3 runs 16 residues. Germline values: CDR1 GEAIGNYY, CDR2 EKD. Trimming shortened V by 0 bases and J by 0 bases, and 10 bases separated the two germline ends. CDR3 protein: CACDTPGEALTAQLFF. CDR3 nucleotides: TGTGCCTGTGACACCCCTGGGGAAGCTTTGACAGCACAACTCTTCTTT.